The subject of this entry is one T cell receptor beta chain. Its antigen is unknown. Per-base quality was not reported, and no clone a single base away is much larger than it. The sequencer listed for this sample is Illumina HiSeq 2500. Quantitative 5'-RACE with molecular barcodes was the method used to prepare the TCR beta libraries. The original methods were these. A new computational method, built on a probabilistic model of VDJ rearrangement, was used to identify disease-linked TCR variants. The public reads were reprocessed in TCRdb via fastp at Q25 and MiXCR, keeping in-frame beta chains. Rows are unified per CDR3 protein, each entry keeping the most common DNA and genes. The V and J calls and clone size come from TCRdb's table, not from the authors' own analysis. Here the sample has 340,000 or so distinct CDR3 sequences; under 15% occur a single time. The top ten clones comprise 0.95% to 1.4% of the sample.

The source of the sample is a study of CD8 T cells in ankylosing spondylitis (dated by TCRdb to the late 2010s). About the study as a whole: T cell receptor beta repertoires were profiled in healthy donors and ankylosing spondylitis patients so that disease-linked TCR variants could be found. In total, the full study cohort was made up of roughly 100 healthy donors and 25 ankylosing spondylitis patients. Samples of peripheral blood were taken, and for ankylosing spondylitis patients, synovial fluid was collected as well.

General findings and caveats noted by the study authors: Some TCR beta motif variants had previously been reported in synovial fluid and blood of reactive arthritis patients, which suggested common disease-initiation mechanisms. The disease-linked clones showed a CD8+ phenotype and occurred at relatively low frequencies in peripheral blood. According to the report, matched synovial fluid samples from ankylosing spondylitis patients were significantly enriched for the disease-linked clones. A TCR beta motif made up of roughly eight highly homologous amino acid variants appeared to be characteristic of blood from ankylosing spondylitis patients.

The germline V gene (reference sequence) sets CDR1 to DFQATT and CDR2 to SNEGSKA. CDR3 length: 13 amino acids, cysteine to phenylalanine. CDR3 DNA is the only sequence kept; it has 39 bases, read in frame from the first base. The V and J genes are TRBV20-1 and TRBJ2-6; confidence is insufficient to name the D gene. The sequence came from a male donor with ankylosing spondylitis or in good health (not recorded which). The sequenced sample consisted of blood, either unsorted or a sorted T cell fraction (not recorded which). The nucleotide sequence is TGCAGCCTCCGGCAGCCTGGGGCCAACGTCCTGACTTTC. It encodes CSLRQPGANVLTF.